These T cell receptor beta chains were read from a single sample in a study of blood T cell repertoires in COVID-19. Profiled with immunoSEQ multiplex PCR; TCRdb holds only in-frame clones, not every one. The sample has fewer than 200,000 clones; 65% to 85% are singletons. Sequencing input: PBMCs or T cells enriched from blood (not recorded which). The receptors derive from a woman aged 45-59 years in a cohort exposed to, infected with or recovered from COVID-19 (not recorded which). Each CDR3 is given with its conserved first and last residue. Each record gives: J gene, V gene, D gene, CDR3 length, clone size, CDR3 DNA, CDR3 protein. The D gene is left open where the match is weak. Rows may omit the clone size; those that give it use once, few, many or a size class.

TRBJ2-3 TRBV28 NA 12 once TGTGCCAGCAGTTTGGAGGGAGATACGCAGTATTTT CASSLEGDTQYF
TRBJ2-3 TRBV28 NA 12 NA TGTGCCACCAGGACGGGGACAGATACGCAGTATTTT CATRTGTDTQYF
TRBJ2-1 TRBV4-2 TRBD1 15 NA TGTGCCAGCAGCTTCCGGGACAGGGGCTACAATGAGCAGTTCTTC CASSFRDRGYNEQFF
TRBJ1-2 TRBV7-8 TRBD1 15 NA TGTGCCAGCACCGAATGGAGGGGACAGGGTGATGGCTACACCTTC CASTEWRGQGDGYTF
TRBJ2-7 TRBV5-1 NA 17 NA TGCGCCAGCAGCTTGGGTAGCGGTTGGGACAGTCCCTACGAGCAGTACTTC CASSLGSGWDSPYEQYF
TRBJ1-5 TRBV6-5 TRBD1 11 NA TGTGCCAGCAGAATGGACAGGCTCCAGCATTTT CASRMDRLQHF
TRBJ2-1 TRBV9 TRBD2 18 NA TGTGCCAGCAGCGCGGGGCTAGCGGGAGGGTTGAAATACAATGAGCAGTTCTTC CASSAGLAGGLKYNEQFF
TRBJ1-5 TRBV4-2 NA 16 NA TGTGCCAGCAGCCAAGATCGGGCAGGGGTTTCTCAGCCCCAGCATTTT CASSQDRAGVSQPQHF
TRBJ2-3 TRBV7-6 NA 15 NA TGTGCCAGCAGCTCGCTACCGACAGGAACAGATACGCAGTATTTT CASSSLPTGTDTQYF
TRBJ2-1 TRBV6-1 NA 12 NA TGTGCCAGCAGTGAATGGATGAGGGAGCAGTTCTTC CASSEWMREQFF
TRBJ2-4 TRBV15 TRBD1 21 once TGTGCCACCAGCAGAGATCCGCAGGACAGGGGGTTTCTGGTAGGCAAAAACATTCAGTACTTC CATSRDPQDRGFLVGKNIQYF
TRBJ1-1 TRBV4-2 NA 14 NA TGTGCCAGCAGCCAAGATTTACGCAGCACTGAAGCTTTCTTT CASSQDLRSTEAFF
TRBJ2-2 TRBV24-1 NA 13 NA TGTGCCACCGGACAACCGAACACCGGGGAGCTGTTTTTT CATGQPNTGELFF
TRBJ2-2 TRBV7-3 NA 14 NA TGTGCCAGCAGCATAGACAGGAACACCGGGGAGCTGTTTTTT CASSIDRNTGELFF